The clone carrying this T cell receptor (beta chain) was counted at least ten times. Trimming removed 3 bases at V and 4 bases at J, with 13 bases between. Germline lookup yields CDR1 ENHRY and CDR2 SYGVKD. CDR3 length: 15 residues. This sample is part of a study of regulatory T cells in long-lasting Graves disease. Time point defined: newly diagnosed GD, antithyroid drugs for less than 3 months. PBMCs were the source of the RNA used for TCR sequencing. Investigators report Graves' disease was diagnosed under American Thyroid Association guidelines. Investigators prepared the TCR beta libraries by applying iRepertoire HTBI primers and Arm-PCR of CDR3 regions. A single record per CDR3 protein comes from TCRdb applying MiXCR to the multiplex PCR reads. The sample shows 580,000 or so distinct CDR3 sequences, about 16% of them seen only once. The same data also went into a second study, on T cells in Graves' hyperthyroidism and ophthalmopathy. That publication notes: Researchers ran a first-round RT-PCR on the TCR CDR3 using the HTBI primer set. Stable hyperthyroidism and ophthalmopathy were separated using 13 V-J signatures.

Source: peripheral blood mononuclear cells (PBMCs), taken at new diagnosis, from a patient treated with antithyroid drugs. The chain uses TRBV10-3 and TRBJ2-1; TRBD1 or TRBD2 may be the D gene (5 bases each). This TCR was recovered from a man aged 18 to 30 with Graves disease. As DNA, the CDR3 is TGTGCCATCAGTGATATGGGGGACCCATACAATGAGCAGTTCTTC. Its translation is CAISDMGDPYNEQFF.